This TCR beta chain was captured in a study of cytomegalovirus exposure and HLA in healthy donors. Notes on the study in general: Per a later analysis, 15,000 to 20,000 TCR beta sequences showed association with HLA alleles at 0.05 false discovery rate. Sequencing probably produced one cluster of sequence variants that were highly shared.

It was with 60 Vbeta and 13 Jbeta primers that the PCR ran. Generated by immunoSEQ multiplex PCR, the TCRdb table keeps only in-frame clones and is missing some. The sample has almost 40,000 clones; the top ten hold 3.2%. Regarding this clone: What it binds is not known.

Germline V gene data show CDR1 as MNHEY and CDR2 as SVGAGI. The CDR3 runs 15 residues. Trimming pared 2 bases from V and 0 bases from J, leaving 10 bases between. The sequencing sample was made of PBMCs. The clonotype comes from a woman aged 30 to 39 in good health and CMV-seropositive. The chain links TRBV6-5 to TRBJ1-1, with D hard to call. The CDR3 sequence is CASSYLRVMNTEAFF. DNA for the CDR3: TGTGCCAGCAGTTACCTGCGGGTTATGAACACTGAAGCTTTCTTT.